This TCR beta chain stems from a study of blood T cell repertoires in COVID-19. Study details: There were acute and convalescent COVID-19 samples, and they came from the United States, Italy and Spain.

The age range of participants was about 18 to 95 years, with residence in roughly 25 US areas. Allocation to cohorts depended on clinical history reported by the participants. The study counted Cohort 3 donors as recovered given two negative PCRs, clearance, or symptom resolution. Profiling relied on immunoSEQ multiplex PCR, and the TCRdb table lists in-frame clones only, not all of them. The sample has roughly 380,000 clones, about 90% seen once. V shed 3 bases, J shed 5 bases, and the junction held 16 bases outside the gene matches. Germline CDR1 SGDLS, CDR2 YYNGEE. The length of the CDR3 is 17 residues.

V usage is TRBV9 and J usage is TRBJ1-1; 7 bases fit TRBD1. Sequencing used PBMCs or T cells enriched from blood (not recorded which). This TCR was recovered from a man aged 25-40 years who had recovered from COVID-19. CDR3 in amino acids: CASSAVLNPRQGTEAFF. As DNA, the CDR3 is TGTGCCAGCAGCGCAGTCCTTAATCCGAGACAGGGAACTGAAGCTTTCTTT.